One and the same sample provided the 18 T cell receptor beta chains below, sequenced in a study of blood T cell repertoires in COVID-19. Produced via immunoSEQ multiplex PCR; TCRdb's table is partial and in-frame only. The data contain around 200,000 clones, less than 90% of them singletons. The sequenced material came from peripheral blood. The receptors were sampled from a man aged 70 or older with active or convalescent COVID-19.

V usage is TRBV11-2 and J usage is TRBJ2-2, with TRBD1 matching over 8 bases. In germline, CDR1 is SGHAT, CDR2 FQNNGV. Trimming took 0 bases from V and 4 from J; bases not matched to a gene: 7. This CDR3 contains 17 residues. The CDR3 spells CASSLDRDRGRTGELFF. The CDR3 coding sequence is TGTGCCAGCAGCTTAGACCGCGACAGGGGCCGCACCGGGGAGCTGTTTTTT.

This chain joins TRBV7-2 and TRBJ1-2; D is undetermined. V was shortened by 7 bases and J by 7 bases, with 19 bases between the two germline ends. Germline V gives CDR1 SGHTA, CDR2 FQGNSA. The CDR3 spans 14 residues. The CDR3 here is CASNPIGAESGYTF. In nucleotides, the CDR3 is TGTGCCAGCAACCCGATAGGAGCAGAGAGTGGCTACACCTTC.

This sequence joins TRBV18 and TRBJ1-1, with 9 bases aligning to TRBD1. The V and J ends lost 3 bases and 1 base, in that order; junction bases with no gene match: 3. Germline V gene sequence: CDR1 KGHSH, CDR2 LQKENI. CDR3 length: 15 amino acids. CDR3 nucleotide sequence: TGTGCCAGCTCACCCACAGGGGGCCAGAACACTGAAGCTTTCTTT. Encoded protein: CASSPTGGQNTEAFF.

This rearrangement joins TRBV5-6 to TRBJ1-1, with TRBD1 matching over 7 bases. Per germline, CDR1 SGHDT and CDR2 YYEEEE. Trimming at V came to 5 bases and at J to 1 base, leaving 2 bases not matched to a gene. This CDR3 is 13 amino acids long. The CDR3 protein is CASRGTANTEAFF. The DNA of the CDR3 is TGTGCCAGCAGAGGGACAGCGAACACTGAAGCTTTCTTT.

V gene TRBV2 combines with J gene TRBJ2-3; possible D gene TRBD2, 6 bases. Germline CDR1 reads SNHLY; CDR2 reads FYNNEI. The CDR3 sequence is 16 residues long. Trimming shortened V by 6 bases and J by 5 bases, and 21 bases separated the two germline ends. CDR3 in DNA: TGTGCCAGCAGCCCGACTAGGTCCTATTATGGAGATACGCAGTATTTT. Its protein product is CASSPTRSYYGDTQYF.

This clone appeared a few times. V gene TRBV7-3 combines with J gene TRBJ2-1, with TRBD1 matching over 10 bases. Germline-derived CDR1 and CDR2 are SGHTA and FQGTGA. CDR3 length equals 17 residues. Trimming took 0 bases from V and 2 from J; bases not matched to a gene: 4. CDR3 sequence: CASSLTGQGVPYNEQFF. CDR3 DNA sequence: TGTGCCAGCAGCTTAACCGGACAGGGGGTCCCCTACAATGAGCAGTTCTTC. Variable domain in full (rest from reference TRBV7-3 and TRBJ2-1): GAGVSQTPSNKVTEKGKYVELRCDPISGHTALYWYRQSLGQGPEFLIYFQGTGAADDSGLPNDRFFAVRPEGSVSTLKIQRTERGDSAVYLCASSLTGQGVPYNEQFFGPGTRLTVL.

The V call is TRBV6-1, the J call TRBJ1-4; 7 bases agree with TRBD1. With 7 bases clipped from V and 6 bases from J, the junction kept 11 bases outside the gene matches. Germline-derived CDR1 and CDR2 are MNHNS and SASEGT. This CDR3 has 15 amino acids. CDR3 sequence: CASTNDRVSYEKLFF. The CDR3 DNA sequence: TGTGCCAGCACCAACGACAGGGTTTCTTATGAAAAACTGTTTTTT.

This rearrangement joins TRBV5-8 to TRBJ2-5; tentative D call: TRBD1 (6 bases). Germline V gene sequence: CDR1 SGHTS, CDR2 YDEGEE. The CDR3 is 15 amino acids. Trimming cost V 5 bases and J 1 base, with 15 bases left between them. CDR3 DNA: TGTGCCAGCAGATGGGACATAAGGTCCCAAGAGACCCAGTACTTC. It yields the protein CASRWDIRSQETQYF.

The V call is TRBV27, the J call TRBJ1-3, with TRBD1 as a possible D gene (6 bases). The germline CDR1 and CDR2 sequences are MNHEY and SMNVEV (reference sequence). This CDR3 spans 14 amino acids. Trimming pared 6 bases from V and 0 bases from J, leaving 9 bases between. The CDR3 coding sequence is TGTGCCAGCAGGGACAGCGGCTCTGGAAACACCATATATTTT. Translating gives CASRDSGSGNTIYF.

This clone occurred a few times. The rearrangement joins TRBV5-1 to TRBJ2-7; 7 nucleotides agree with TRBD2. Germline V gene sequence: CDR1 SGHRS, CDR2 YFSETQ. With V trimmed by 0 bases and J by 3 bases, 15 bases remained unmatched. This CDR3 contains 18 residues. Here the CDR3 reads CASSLEGGDSSSRYEQYF. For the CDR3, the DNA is TGCGCCAGCAGCTTGGAGGGAGGGGACTCCTCCTCGCGCTACGAGCAGTACTTC.

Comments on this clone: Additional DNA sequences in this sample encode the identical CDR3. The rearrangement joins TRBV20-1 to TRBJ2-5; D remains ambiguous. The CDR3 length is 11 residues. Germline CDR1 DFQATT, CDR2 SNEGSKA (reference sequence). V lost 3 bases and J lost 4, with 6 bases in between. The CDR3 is CSARVRETQYF. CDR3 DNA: TGCAGTGCTAGGGTGAGAGAGACCCAGTACTTC.

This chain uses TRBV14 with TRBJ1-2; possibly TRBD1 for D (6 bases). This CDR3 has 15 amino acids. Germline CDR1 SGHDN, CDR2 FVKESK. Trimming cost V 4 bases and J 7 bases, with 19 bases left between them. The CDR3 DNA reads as TGTGCCAGCAGCCGACAAATTGGGGGGGGCGGTGGCTACACCTTC. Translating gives CASSRQIGGGGGYTF.

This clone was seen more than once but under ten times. The CDR3 reads CASSIRSVAVTGELFF. Here the CDR3 DNA reads TGTGCCAGTAGTATCCGCTCGGTAGCGGTCACCGGGGAGCTGTTTTTT. This sequence joins TRBV19 and TRBJ2-2, with D perhaps TRBD2 (6 bases). Germline loops: CDR1 LNHDA, CDR2 SQIVND (reference sequence). Trimming left V 3 bases short and J 4 bases short, with 15 bases between. The CDR3 is made up of 16 amino acids.

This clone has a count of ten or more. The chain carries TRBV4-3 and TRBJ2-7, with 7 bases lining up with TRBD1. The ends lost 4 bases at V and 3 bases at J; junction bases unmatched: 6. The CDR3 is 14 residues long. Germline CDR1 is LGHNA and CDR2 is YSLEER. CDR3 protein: CASSRGTVHYEQYF. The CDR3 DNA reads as TGCGCCAGCAGCCGGGGGACAGTACACTACGAGCAGTACTTC.

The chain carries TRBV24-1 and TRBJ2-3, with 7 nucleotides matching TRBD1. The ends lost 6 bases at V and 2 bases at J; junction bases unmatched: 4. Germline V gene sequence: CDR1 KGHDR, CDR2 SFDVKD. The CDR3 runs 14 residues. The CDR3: CATSSTGSTDTQYF. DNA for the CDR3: TGTGCCACCAGTTCGACAGGGTCCACAGATACGCAGTATTTT.

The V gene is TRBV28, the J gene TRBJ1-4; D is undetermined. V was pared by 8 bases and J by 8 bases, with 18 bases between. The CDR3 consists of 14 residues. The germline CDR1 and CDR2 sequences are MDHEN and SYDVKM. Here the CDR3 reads CASGTSGGEEKLFF. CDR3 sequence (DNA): TGTGCCAGCGGAACATCGGGAGGAGAGGAAAAACTGTTTTTT.

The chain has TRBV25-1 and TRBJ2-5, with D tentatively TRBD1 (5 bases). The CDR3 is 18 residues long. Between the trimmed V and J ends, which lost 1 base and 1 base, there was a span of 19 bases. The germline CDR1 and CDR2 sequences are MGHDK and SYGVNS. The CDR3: CASSESAPNVRAQETQYF. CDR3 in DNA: TGTGCCAGCAGTGAATCAGCCCCCAACGTCAGGGCCCAAGAGACCCAGTACTTC.

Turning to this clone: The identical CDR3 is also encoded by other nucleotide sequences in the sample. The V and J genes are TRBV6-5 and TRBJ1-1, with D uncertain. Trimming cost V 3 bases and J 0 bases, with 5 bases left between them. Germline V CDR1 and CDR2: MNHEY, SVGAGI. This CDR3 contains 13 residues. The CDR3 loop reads CASSYEVNTEAFF. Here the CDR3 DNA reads TGTGCCAGCAGTTATGAGGTGAACACTGAAGCTTTCTTT.